Sequencing of this TCR beta chain was carried out in a study of T-cell reconstitution after alpha-beta-depleted transplantation in children. The CDR3 covers 15 residues. The germline V gene encodes CDR1 LGHDT and CDR2 YNNKEL (reference sequence). Regarding this clonotype: What it binds is unknown. Relative to the germline gene, one junction end is altered; a read error may explain this.

Findings of the study overall: A year post-transplant, T-cell counts and diversity derived mostly from newly produced T cells. Two months or so post-transplant, alpha-beta T cells reportedly derived from several hundred expanded graft clones.

Preparation of the TCRbeta library used unique molecular identifiers. MiXCR, run by TCRdb on the PCR reads, gives a single entry per CDR3 protein. The profile shows 210,000 or so distinct CDR3 sequences, 11% of them singletons. The origin of this receptor is a child younger than two with acute myeloid leukemia, due to receive a stem cell transplant. Here the sequenced sample was PBMCs, taken before TCRalphabeta/CD19-depleted stem cell transplant. The chain carries TRBV3-1 and TRBJ2-3, with D uncertain. The CDR3 bases are TGTGCCAGCAGCCAAGATTTTATGTCCACAGATACACAGTATTTT. Translated: CASSQDFMSTDTQYF.